This T cell receptor (beta chain) was sequenced for a study of post-analysis software for immune sequencing data. Concerning this clonotype: Its antigen is undetermined.

The CDR3 length is 11 residues. In germline, CDR1 is MGHRA, CDR2 YSYEKL. The junction had 3 bases not matched to a gene; V was cut back by 6 bases and J by 8 bases. The TCR beta cDNA libraries contained unique molecular identifiers. Input of about 0.95 to 11 million T cells yielded roughly 530,000 cDNA molecules. TCRdb re-called the PCR reads with MiXCR, one entry per CDR3 protein. The sample includes about 560,000 distinct CDR3 sequences, roughly 40% of them seen just once. Broader study findings: Several TRBV segments were more frequent in patients than controls; TRBV5-6, TRBV5-1 and TRBV20-1 belonged to this group.

The chain couples TRBV4-1 to TRBJ1-2; TRBD1 aligns across 7 bases. Sequenced input: blood. This sequence was found in a girl aged 10 to 17 with multiple sclerosis. CDR3 sequence reads: CASRRTGGYTF. CDR3 coding DNA: TGCGCCAGCAGGCGGACAGGCGGCTACACCTTC.